The entry below gives a single T cell receptor beta chain sequence along with its context. What it binds is unknown. V was pared by 3 bases and J by 3 bases, with 6 bases between. Germline V CDR1 and CDR2: MRHNA, SNTAGT. CDR3 size: 13 residues. The data belong to a study of Siglec-9 on CD8 T cells in melanoma. Whole-study findings and limits: In melanoma tumors, a Siglec-9-marked effector memory CD8+ subset reportedly appeared to accumulate.

Profiling relied on immunoSEQ multiplex PCR, and the TCRdb table lists in-frame clones only, not all of them. The sample has approximately 1,400 clones; about 60% are singletons. The chain recombines TRBV6-4 with TRBJ2-1; D may correspond to TRBD1 or TRBD2 (5 bases each). This clonotype was sampled from a human donor in good health. Sequenced material: Siglec-9+ CD8+ T cells sorted from blood. CDR3 nucleotide sequence: TGTGCCAGCAGTGAGGGGGACTACAATGAGCAGTTCTTC. Protein product: CASSEGDYNEQFF.